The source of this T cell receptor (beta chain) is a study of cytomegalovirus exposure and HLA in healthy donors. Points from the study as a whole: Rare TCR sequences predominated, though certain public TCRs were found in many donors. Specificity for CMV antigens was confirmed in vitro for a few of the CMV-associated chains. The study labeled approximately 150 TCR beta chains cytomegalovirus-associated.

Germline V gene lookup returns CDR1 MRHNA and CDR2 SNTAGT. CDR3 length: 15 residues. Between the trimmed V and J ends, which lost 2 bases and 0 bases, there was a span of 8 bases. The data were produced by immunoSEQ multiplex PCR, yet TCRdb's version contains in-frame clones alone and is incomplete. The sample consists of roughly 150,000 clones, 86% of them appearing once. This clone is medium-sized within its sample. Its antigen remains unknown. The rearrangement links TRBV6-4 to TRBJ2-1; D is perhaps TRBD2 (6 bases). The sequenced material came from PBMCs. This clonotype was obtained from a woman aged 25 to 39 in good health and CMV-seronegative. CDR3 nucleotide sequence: TGTGCCAGCAGTGACGCGGGGAGCTCCTACAATGAGCAGTTCTTC. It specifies CASSDAGSSYNEQFF.